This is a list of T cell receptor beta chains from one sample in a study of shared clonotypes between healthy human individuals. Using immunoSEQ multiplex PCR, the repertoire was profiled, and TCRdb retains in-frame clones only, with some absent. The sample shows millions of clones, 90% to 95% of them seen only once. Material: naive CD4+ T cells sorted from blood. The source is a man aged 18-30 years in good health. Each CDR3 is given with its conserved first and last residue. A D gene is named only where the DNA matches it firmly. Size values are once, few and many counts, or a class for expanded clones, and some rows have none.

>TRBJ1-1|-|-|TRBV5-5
TGTGCCAGCATGAGGCCGGAAAACACTGAAGCTTTCTTT
CASMRPENTEAFF
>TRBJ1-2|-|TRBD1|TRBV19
TGTGCCAGTAAAGACGCGGGACAGGGGATCTATGGCTACACCTTC
CASKDAGQGIYGYTF
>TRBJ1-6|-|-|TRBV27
TGTGCCAGCAGTCCCTCTGGGAGTAGGGGGTCAGATAATTCACCCCTCCACTTT
CASSPSGSRGSDNSPLHF
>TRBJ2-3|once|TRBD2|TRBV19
TGTGCCAGTAGCGATAGCGGGACTAGCACAGATACGCAGTATTTT
CASSDSGTSTDTQYF
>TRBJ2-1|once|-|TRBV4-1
TGCGCCAGCAGCCAAGAGGGCGGGTTTTTCTACAATGAGCAGTTCTTC
CASSQEGGFFYNEQFF
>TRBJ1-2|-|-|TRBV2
TGTGCCAGCAGTGAAAGGGCGGGGGCGTACGGCTACACCTTC
CASSERAGAYGYTF
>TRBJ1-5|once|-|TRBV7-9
TGTGCCAGCAGCTTAGGACAGGACAATCAGCCCCAGCATTTT
CASSLGQDNQPQHF
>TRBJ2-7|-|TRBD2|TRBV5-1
TGCGCCAGCAGCATCCCTACTAGCGGGAAAGGATCCTACGAGCAGTACTTC
CASSIPTSGKGSYEQYF
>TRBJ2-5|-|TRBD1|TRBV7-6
TGTGCCAGCAGCCAGGACACGGCAGGGGGCCTCCAAGAGACCCAGTACTTC
CASSQDTAGGLQETQYF
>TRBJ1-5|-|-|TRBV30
TGTGCCTGGAGTTCGGGGGGCAGCAATCAGCCCCAGCATTTT
CAWSSGGSNQPQHF
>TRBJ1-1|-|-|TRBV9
TGTGCCAGCAGTCCCAACGTGGGGGGCTACACTGAAGCTTTCTTT
CASSPNVGGYTEAFF
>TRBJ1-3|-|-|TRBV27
TGTGCCAGCAGTTCGTCCGGCTGGGGAAACACCATATATTTT
CASSSSGWGNTIYF
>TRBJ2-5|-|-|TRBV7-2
TGTGCCAGCAGCTCGGGGGTAAGGGAGACCCAGTACTTC
CASSSGVRETQYF
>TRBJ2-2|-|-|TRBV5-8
TGTGCCAGCAACCGCCAGTCGAACACCGGGGAGCTGTTTTTT
CASNRQSNTGELFF
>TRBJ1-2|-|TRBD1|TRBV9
TGTGCCAGCAGCGGAGGGGACAGGGGGCAAGGCTACACCTTC
CASSGGDRGQGYTF
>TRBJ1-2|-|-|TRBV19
TGTGCCAGTAGTAGTGCAGGGTACTATGGCTACACCTTC
CASSSAGYYGYTF
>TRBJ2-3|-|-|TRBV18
TGTGCCAGCTCACGTCCACAAGCCACAGATACGCAGTATTTT
CASSRPQATDTQYF
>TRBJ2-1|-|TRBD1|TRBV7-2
TGTGCCAGCAACCGACAGGGCTACAATGAGCAGTTCTTC
CASNRQGYNEQFF
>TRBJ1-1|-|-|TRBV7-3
TGTGCCAGCAGCTCCCAGGCGGGGAACACTGAAGCTTTCTTT
CASSSQAGNTEAFF
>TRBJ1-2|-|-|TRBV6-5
TGTGCCAGCAGTTACTCGATGGACAGTAACTATGGCTACACCTTC
CASSYSMDSNYGYTF
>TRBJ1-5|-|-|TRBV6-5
TGTGCCAGCAGTTACTCAGGACAGCATCTCAATCAGCCCCAGCATTTT
CASSYSGQHLNQPQHF
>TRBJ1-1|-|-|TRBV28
TGTGCCAGCAGTCCCCAGGGACGTAACACTGAAGCTTTCTTT
CASSPQGRNTEAFF
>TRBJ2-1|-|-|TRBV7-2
TGTGCCAGCAGCTTAAGGTCAGGGTACTACAATGAGCAGTTCTTC
CASSLRSGYYNEQFF
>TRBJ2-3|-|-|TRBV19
TGTGCCAGCCGCGGGACATGGGGCGCAGATACGCAGTATTTT
CASRGTWGADTQYF
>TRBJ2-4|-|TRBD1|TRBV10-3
TGTGCCATCAGCCTTGGGGACAGGGGGGTCAAAAACATTCAGTACTTC
CAISLGDRGVKNIQYF
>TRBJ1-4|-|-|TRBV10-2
TGCGCCAGCAGTGGTGGAACTAATGAAAAACTGTTTTTT
CASSGGTNEKLFF
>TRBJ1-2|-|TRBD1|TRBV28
TGTGCCAGCAGTCCCTCCGGACAGGGATACAACTATGGCTACACCTTC
CASSPSGQGYNYGYTF
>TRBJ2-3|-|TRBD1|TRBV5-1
TGCGCCAGCACGGACAGGGGGCGAGTCACAGATACGCAGTATTTT
CASTDRGRVTDTQYF
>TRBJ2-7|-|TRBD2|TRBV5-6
TGTGCCAGCAGCTTGACGGCGGGAGCCTACGAGCAGTACTTC
CASSLTAGAYEQYF
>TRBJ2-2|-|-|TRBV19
TGTGCCAGTAGTATTCGATTAGGCGCCGGGGAGCTGTTTTTT
CASSIRLGAGELFF
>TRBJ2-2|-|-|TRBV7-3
TGTGCCAGCAGCTCGCGGGGGCCGAACACCGGGGAGCTGTTTTTT
CASSSRGPNTGELFF
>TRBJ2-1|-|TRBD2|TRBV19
TGTGCCAGTAGTGCGATAGCGGGAGTTTCACATGAGCAGTTCTTC
CASSAIAGVSHEQFF
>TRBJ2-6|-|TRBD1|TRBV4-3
TGCGCCAGCAGCCAATCACAGGGGACTGGGGCCAACGTCCTGACTTTC
CASSQSQGTGANVLTF
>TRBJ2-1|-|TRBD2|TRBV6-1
TGTGCCAGCAGTGTGGCGGGAGGGGATTTCGGTATCACTGAGCAGTTCTTC
CASSVAGGDFGITEQFF
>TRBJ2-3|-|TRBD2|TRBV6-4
TGTGCCAGCAGTGACGAGCGGGGGGGTACGCAGTATTTT
CASSDERGGTQYF
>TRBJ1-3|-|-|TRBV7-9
TGTGCCAGCAGCCTCCTGACGACGGGGAGCTCTGGAAACACCATATATTTT
CASSLLTTGSSGNTIYF
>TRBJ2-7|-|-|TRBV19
TGTGCCAGTAGTATGGGTAGTCAGATCCGCTCCTACGAGCAGTACTTC
CASSMGSQIRSYEQYF
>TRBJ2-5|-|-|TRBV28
TGTGCCAGCAGTGCGGGGAAAGAGACCCAGTACTTC
CASSAGKETQYF
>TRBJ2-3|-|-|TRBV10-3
TGTGCCATCAGTGACTCGACACAGAGCACAGATACGCAGTATTTT
CAISDSTQSTDTQYF
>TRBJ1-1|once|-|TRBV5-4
TGTGCCAGCAGCCCAGACAGGAGCTCTCTTGAAGCTTTCTTT
CASSPDRSSLEAFF
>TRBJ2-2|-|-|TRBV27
TGTGCCAGCAGTTTATCGTACAGCCTCGCGAACACCGGGGAGCTGTTTTTT
CASSLSYSLANTGELFF
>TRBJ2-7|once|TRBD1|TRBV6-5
TGTGCCAGCAAGGAACAGGGGCCCTCCTACGAGCAGTACTTC
CASKEQGPSYEQYF
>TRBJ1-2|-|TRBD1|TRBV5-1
TGCGCCAGCAGCGCTGACAGGGGCGGCGTGGTCGGCTACACCTTC
CASSADRGGVVGYTF
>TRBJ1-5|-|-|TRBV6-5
TGTGCCAGCAGTTACGACAGGAGCAATCAGCCCCAGCATTTT
CASSYDRSNQPQHF
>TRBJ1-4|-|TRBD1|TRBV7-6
TGTGCCAGCAGCGGACAGGGACCGCCTAATGAAAAACTGTTTTTT
CASSGQGPPNEKLFF
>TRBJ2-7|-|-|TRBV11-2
TGTGCCAGCAGCTTAATAGCACCTCCGGGCGAGCAGTACTTC
CASSLIAPPGEQYF
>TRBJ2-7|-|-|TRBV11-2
TGTGCCAGCAGCTTAGACGGGGCTGACTACGAGCAGTACTTC
CASSLDGADYEQYF
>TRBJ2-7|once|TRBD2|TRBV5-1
TGCGCCAGCACCCCGACTAGCGTAGGCGAGCAGTACTTC
CASTPTSVGEQYF
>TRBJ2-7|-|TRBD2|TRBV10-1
TGCGCCAGCAGTGACAAGCGGGGATCCTACGAGCAGTACTTC
CASSDKRGSYEQYF